This is a list of T cell receptor beta chains from one sample in a study of blood T cell repertoires in COVID-19. TCRdb's table, derived via immunoSEQ multiplex PCR, lists solely in-frame clones and lacks some. The sample includes tens of thousands of clones, 80% to 90% of them seen just once. The specimen was peripheral blood. Source of these receptors: an older man with acute or convalescent COVID-19. Both conserved end residues are part of each CDR3. The D gene is left open where the match is weak. Not every row has a clone size; where given, it reads once, few, many or a size class.

j_call d_call clone_size cdr3_length v_call cdr3_aa cdr3_nt
TRBJ2-2 TRBD2 NA 17 TRBV28 CASSSGTSGLRAGELFF TGTGCCAGCAGCTCCGGGACTAGCGGCTTAAGGGCCGGGGAGCTGTTTTTT
TRBJ1-2 NA NA 14 TRBV11-2 CASSSDTFSYGYTF TGTGCCAGCAGCTCCGACACGTTCAGCTATGGCTACACCTTC
TRBJ1-5 TRBD1 NA 14 TRBV6-5 CASIFGQGQQPQHF TGTGCCAGCATTTTCGGACAGGGTCAACAGCCCCAGCATTTT
TRBJ2-7 TRBD1 NA 13 TRBV18 CASSLQGSDEQYF TGTGCCAGCTCACTACAGGGGAGCGACGAGCAGTACTTC
TRBJ1-2 NA NA 13 TRBV6-5 CASRAGGQYGYTF TGTGCCAGCCGGGCGGGGGGTCAGTATGGCTACACCTTC
TRBJ1-5 TRBD1 NA 14 TRBV30 CAWSRTGGNQPQHF TGTGCCTGGAGTAGGACAGGGGGTAATCAGCCCCAGCATTTT
TRBJ2-3 TRBD2 once 19 TRBV9 CASSVGLAGGRSSTDTQYF TGTGCCAGCAGCGTAGGGCTAGCGGGGGGGCGGTCTAGCACAGATACGCAGTATTTT
TRBJ2-7 NA NA 12 TRBV11-2 CASSLDEGEQYF TGTGCCAGCAGCTTAGATGAGGGAGAGCAGTACTTC
TRBJ2-1 NA few 16 TRBV7-9 CASSSLTSGTSNEQFF TGTGCCAGCAGCTCTTTAACCTCCGGGACTTCCAATGAGCAGTTCTTC
TRBJ1-5 TRBD1 NA 15 TRBV7-2 CASSWGQGGGQPQHF TGTGCCAGCAGCTGGGGACAGGGGGGTGGTCAGCCCCAGCATTTT
TRBJ1-1 TRBD1 NA 14 TRBV18 CASSPSIDRAEAFF TGTGCCAGCTCACCTAGTATAGACAGGGCCGAAGCTTTCTTT
TRBJ1-2 NA NA 14 TRBV3-1/TRBV3-2 CASSSGETAYGYTF TGTGCCAGCAGCTCAGGTGAGACGGCTTATGGCTACACCTTC
TRBJ2-5 NA NA 18 TRBV10-1 CASSAGQGPGDYQETQYF TGCGCCAGCAGTGCCGGGCAGGGGCCAGGGGATTATCAAGAGACCCAGTACTTC
TRBJ2-2 NA once 14 TRBV4-2 CASSQDRGTGELFF TGTGCCAGCAGCCAAGACAGGGGCACCGGGGAGCTGTTTTTT
TRBJ1-2 NA NA 12 TRBV25-1 CASSEFTGTAHF TGTGCCAGCAGTGAATTCACCGGGACTGCACATTTC
TRBJ1-3 NA NA 12 TRBV7-9 CASSGGENTIYF TGTGCCAGCAGCGGCGGGGAAAACACCATATATTTT
TRBJ1-2 NA NA 15 TRBV18 CASSPGHSINYGYTF TGTGCCAGCTCACCGGGACATTCTATTAACTATGGCTACACCTTC
TRBJ1-5 TRBD1 once 17 TRBV2 CASSNDRGPLGWQPQHF TGTGCCAGCAGTAATGACAGGGGCCCCCTCGGATGGCAGCCCCAGCATTTT
TRBJ2-1 NA NA 12 TRBV5-1 CASSLVAGEQFF TGCGCCAGCAGCTTGGTTGCGGGTGAGCAGTTCTTC
TRBJ2-7 TRBD2 NA 14 TRBV3-1/TRBV3-2 CASSPLRGVYEQYF TGTGCCAGCAGCCCACTACGGGGGGTCTACGAGCAGTACTTC
TRBJ1-6 TRBD1 NA 16 TRBV7-9 CASSSRGQGAVSPLHF TGTGCCAGCAGCTCACGCGGACAGGGGGCGGTTTCACCCCTCCACTTT
TRBJ2-3 TRBD1 NA 16 TRBV11-3 CASSFSRTGSADTQYF TGTGCCAGCAGCTTTAGTCGGACAGGGTCGGCAGATACGCAGTATTTT
TRBJ2-3 TRBD2 NA 19 TRBV11-2 CASSLDVGLAGGRGDTQYF TGTGCCAGCAGCTTAGATGTGGGACTAGCGGGGGGGCGAGGAGATACGCAGTATTTT
TRBJ2-1 TRBD2 NA 15 TRBV10-1 CASSPLAGGNDEQFF TGCGCCAGCAGCCCACTAGCGGGGGGGAACGATGAGCAGTTCTTC
TRBJ2-7 NA NA 13 TRBV5-8 CASTTTVSYEQYF TGTGCCAGCACCACGACTGTCTCCTACGAGCAGTACTTC
TRBJ1-5 NA NA 17 TRBV21-1 CASSKEQVTDSNQPQHF TGTGCCAGCAGCAAAGAACAGGTTACGGATAGCAATCAGCCCCAGCATTTT
TRBJ2-7 NA NA 13 TRBV2 CASNFVSTYEQYF TGTGCCAGCAATTTCGTGTCTACCTACGAGCAGTACTTC
TRBJ1-6 NA once 18 TRBV10-3 CAIVGRGPTSSYNSPLHF TGTGCCATCGTTGGTCGGGGTCCTACTAGCTCCTATAATTCACCCCTCCACTTT
TRBJ2-3 TRBD2 NA 22 TRBV12-5 CASGLAEYWGLAGGLSTDTQYF TGTGCTAGTGGTTTGGCCGAATATTGGGGACTAGCGGGGGGGCTGAGCACAGATACGCAGTATTTT
TRBJ1-1 NA NA 13 TRBV2 CASGGGSDTEAFF TGTGCCAGCGGTGGGGGCTCGGACACTGAAGCTTTCTTT
TRBJ2-7 TRBD2 NA 13 TRBV19 CASSKAGAYEQYF TGTGCCAGTAGTAAAGCGGGGGCGTACGAGCAGTACTTC
TRBJ2-7 TRBD1 NA 13 TRBV29-1 CSVGKTGNYEQYF TGCAGCGTTGGAAAGACAGGGAACTACGAGCAGTACTTC
TRBJ1-5 NA NA 17 TRBV3-1/TRBV3-2 CASSQEWAGHSNQPQHF TGTGCCAGCAGCCAAGAATGGGCAGGCCATAGCAATCAGCCCCAGCATTTT
TRBJ1-5 NA once 14 TRBV6-6 CASSYGRQNQPQHF TGTGCCAGCAGTTACGGCCGACAGAATCAGCCCCAGCATTTT
TRBJ1-1 TRBD1 once 13 TRBV27 CASSLEGAGEAFF TGTGCCAGCAGTTTAGAGGGGGCTGGTGAAGCTTTCTTT
TRBJ1-1 NA NA 16 TRBV7-3 CASSLNGQGRNTEAFF TGTGCCAGCAGCTTAAACGGGCAGGGGAGGAACACTGAAGCTTTCTTT
TRBJ1-2 TRBD1 NA 16 TRBV3-1/TRBV3-2 CASSQRGTGVDYGYTF TGTGCCAGCAGCCAACGAGGGACAGGGGTAGACTATGGCTACACCTTC
TRBJ2-1 NA NA 14 TRBV28 CASLTQGRPLEQFF TGTGCCAGCCTAACCCAGGGAAGGCCTCTGGAGCAGTTCTTC
TRBJ1-1 NA NA 13 TRBV3-1/TRBV3-2 CASSQEAPSEAFF TGTGCCAGCAGCCAAGAGGCTCCCAGTGAAGCTTTCTTT
TRBJ2-7 TRBD2 NA 15 TRBV11-2 CASSFLAGGSYEQYF TGTGCCAGCAGCTTCCTAGCGGGGGGCTCCTACGAGCAGTACTTC
TRBJ2-1 TRBD2 NA 15 TRBV7-2 CASSSGGGANNEQFF TGTGCCAGCAGCTCGGGCGGGGGGGCAAACAATGAGCAGTTCTTC
TRBJ1-2 NA NA 13 TRBV5-1 CASSVDGPYGYTF TGCGCCAGCAGCGTGGACGGTCCGTATGGCTACACCTTC
TRBJ2-5 TRBD2 NA 15 TRBV27 CASSLLASGGLAQYF TGTGCCAGCAGTTTATTAGCTAGCGGGGGCTTGGCCCAGTACTTC
TRBJ1-1 NA NA 16 TRBV5-1 CASSFGHGTRNTEAFF TGCGCCAGCAGTTTCGGACACGGTACGAGAAACACTGAAGCTTTCTTT
TRBJ2-4 NA NA 15 TRBV18 CASSPIQGRQNIQYF TGTGCCAGCTCACCGATCCAGGGCCGGCAAAACATTCAGTACTTC
TRBJ2-3 NA NA 15 TRBV11-2 CASSLIWGPTDTQYF TGTGCCAGCAGCCTCATCTGGGGGCCTACAGATACGCAGTATTTT
TRBJ1-6 TRBD1 NA 16 TRBV3-1/TRBV3-2 CASSQTRTGWNSPLHF TGTGCCAGCAGCCAAACACGGACAGGGTGGAATTCACCCCTCCACTTT
TRBJ1-1 TRBD1 NA 14 TRBV10-3 CATGQGMGNTEAFF TGTGCCACCGGACAGGGGATGGGGAACACTGAAGCTTTCTTT
TRBJ1-1 TRBD1 NA 15 TRBV5-1 CASSLYGTGNTEAFF TGCGCCAGCAGCTTATATGGGACAGGGAACACTGAAGCTTTCTTT